This TCR beta chain was found in a study of cytomegalovirus exposure and HLA in healthy donors. Findings and limits, study-wide: Later work showed greater clonal expansion in HLA-associated TCR beta chains than in equally common others.

Concerning this clone: Its target is unknown.

The PCR employed 60 Vbeta primers together with 13 Jbeta primers. Using immunoSEQ multiplex PCR, the repertoire was profiled, and TCRdb retains in-frame clones only, with some absent. There are around 140,000 clones in the sample; more than 75% occur only once, and about 2.5% lies in the top ten. V was pared by 0 bases and J by 5 bases, with 15 bases between. This CDR3 has 16 residues. The germline V gene has CDR1 LGHNA and CDR2 YSLEER. Material for sequencing was PBMCs. The clonotype was recovered from a young woman in good health and CMV-seropositive. This chain uses TRBV4-3 with TRBJ2-3; D might be TRBD2 (6 bases). The CDR3 DNA sequence: TGCGCCAGCAGCCAAGAGGGGCGGGGCCAGGGAGATACGCAGTATTTT. Translating it yields CASSQEGRGQGDTQYF.